The entry that follows covers one TCR beta chain sequence. This sample is drawn from a study of control samples from healthy donors and cancer patients. The repertoire was sequenced with immunoSEQ multiplex PCR; TCRdb's copy has only in-frame clones and lacks some. In the table there are roughly 130,000 clones, roughly 95% of which are singletons. The length of the CDR3 is 12 residues. With 3 bases removed from V and 7 bases from J, the gap between germline ends came to 9 bases. Germline V gene lookup returns CDR1 MNHEY and CDR2 SMNVEV (reference sequence). The origin of this receptor is a man under 40 in good health. Material: blood. The rearrangement uses TRBV27 and TRBJ1-2, with D perhaps TRBD1 (6 bases). CDR3 sequence reads: CASSFRGFGYTF. CDR3 nucleotides: TGTGCCAGCAGTTTCAGGGGATTTGGCTACACCTTC.